This is a list of T cell receptor beta chains from one sample in a study of Ad26.COV2.S vaccination and SARS-CoV-2 variants. Here immunoSEQ multiplex PCR was the method, and the copy in TCRdb shows in-frame clones only, minus some. The repertoire holds approximately 410,000 clones, around 92% seen once, with more than 1.5% in the top ten. The material sequenced was peripheral blood, taken in a trial of Ad26.COV2.S vaccine versus placebo. The receptors were sampled from a person aged 18-65 years who received the Ad26.COV2.S COVID-19 vaccine or a placebo. Each CDR3 is given with its conserved first and last residue. Each record gives: D gene, clone size, J gene, V gene, CDR3 DNA, CDR3 protein. D genes are given only for firm matches. Clone size is stated in some rows and not others, as once, few, many or a class when expanded.

NA	NA	TRBJ1-5	TRBV3-1/TRBV3-2	TGTGCCAGCAGCCAAGTTTTTCGACAGATGGATCAGCCCCAGCATTTT	CASSQVFRQMDQPQHF
NA	NA	TRBJ2-1	TRBV19	TGTGCCAGTAGTATTAGGTTTAATGAGCAGTTCTTC	CASSIRFNEQFF
TRBD1	NA	TRBJ1-5	TRBV6-6	TGTGCCAGCAGTTTTGGACAGGACAATCAGCCCCAGCATTTT	CASSFGQDNQPQHF
NA	NA	TRBJ1-1	TRBV19	TGTGCCAGTAGTGCCGGGACCCGGACCACTGAAGCTTTCTTT	CASSAGTRTTEAFF
NA	NA	TRBJ2-2	TRBV29-1	TGCAGCGTTGTGCCCGGGTTCGGGGAGCTGTTTTTT	CSVVPGFGELFF
NA	NA	TRBJ2-7	TRBV30	TGTGCCTCCACCTATCTAAGCTCCTACGAGCAGTACTTC	CASTYLSSYEQYF
NA	NA	TRBJ1-4	TRBV30	TGTGCCTGGAGTCAAACAGGGCTTACTAATGAAAAACTGTTTTTT	CAWSQTGLTNEKLFF
TRBD1	NA	TRBJ1-2	TRBV19	TGTGCCAGTAGTACCCGGGACAGGGGTGGCTACACCTTC	CASSTRDRGGYTF
NA	NA	TRBJ2-1	TRBV7-9	TGTGCCAGCAGCTTAGTCGCTGAGGGATGGGATGAGCAGTTCTTC	CASSLVAEGWDEQFF
NA	NA	TRBJ2-5	TRBV10-2	TGCGCCAGCATGGCCGGCGGAGAGACCCAGTACTTC	CASMAGGETQYF
NA	NA	TRBJ2-7	TRBV4-1	TGCGCCAGCAGCCAACCAAGGGACACCTTACAGTACTTC	CASSQPRDTLQYF
TRBD1	NA	TRBJ2-1	TRBV15	TGTGCCACCAGCAGAGATCGACAACAGGGGGTCTACAATGAGCAGTTCTTC	CATSRDRQQGVYNEQFF
TRBD1	NA	TRBJ2-2	TRBV5-4	TGTGCCAGCAGCTCAAGACAGGGCCTGAACACCGGGGAGCTGTTTTTT	CASSSRQGLNTGELFF
TRBD1	few	TRBJ2-7	TRBV19	TGTGCCAGTAGTCGAGGACAGGGGTACTACGAGCAGTACTTC	CASSRGQGYYEQYF
NA	NA	TRBJ2-7	TRBV5-1	TGCGCCAGCAGCCTTATACCGGGACAAGTTTACGAGCAGTACTTC	CASSLIPGQVYEQYF
NA	NA	TRBJ1-2	TRBV4-1	TGCGCCAGCAGCCCCCAAAGAATTGCTGCTCCTGACTATGGCTACACCTTC	CASSPQRIAAPDYGYTF
NA	NA	TRBJ2-5	TRBV5-4	TGTGCCAGCAGCAAAAGGACTGAAGAGACCCAGTACTTC	CASSKRTEETQYF
TRBD2	NA	TRBJ2-2	TRBV9	TGTGCCAGCAGCGCGAAACGACTAGCGGCGGGAACCGGGGAGCTGTTTTTT	CASSAKRLAAGTGELFF
TRBD1	NA	TRBJ2-7	TRBV7-9	TGTGCCAGCAGCGGTACAGGGGGCTTGGGCTACGAGCAGTACTTC	CASSGTGGLGYEQYF
NA	NA	TRBJ1-3	TRBV6-6	TGTGCCAGCAGCCATCAAAGCTCTGGAAACACCATATATTTT	CASSHQSSGNTIYF
NA	NA	TRBJ2-5	TRBV11-2	TGTGCCAGCAGCTCCCTTTCTAGGGGAGAGACCCAGTACTTC	CASSSLSRGETQYF
TRBD2	NA	TRBJ2-5	TRBV3-1/TRBV3-2	TGTGCCAGCAGCCAAGGCGGGGGGGCTGTTGAGACCCAGTACTTC	CASSQGGGAVETQYF
NA	NA	TRBJ1-2	TRBV12-3/TRBV12-4	TGTGCCAGCATGAATAACTATGGCTACACCTTC	CASMNNYGYTF
NA	NA	TRBJ1-6	TRBV29-1	TGCAGCGTTATGGAGACAGCGACCTATAATTCACCCCTCCACTTT	CSVMETATYNSPLHF
NA	NA	TRBJ2-2	TRBV7-8	TGTGCCAGCGATCCAGGGGACTCCGGGGAGCTGTTTTTT	CASDPGDSGELFF
TRBD1	once	TRBJ1-5	TRBV28	TGTGCCAGCAGTTTAAGCGGGACAGGGGGGGCATATCGCAATCAGCCCCAGCATTTT	CASSLSGTGGAYRNQPQHF
NA	NA	TRBJ1-5	TRBV15	TGTGCCACCAGCAGAGATAACTTCCCTTATAGCAATCAGCCCCAGCATTTT	CATSRDNFPYSNQPQHF
NA	NA	TRBJ2-3	TRBV6-5	TGTGCCAGCAGTTACATTCGCCGAACAGATACGCAGTATTTT	CASSYIRRTDTQYF
NA	NA	TRBJ1-2	TRBV6-5	TGTGCCAGCAGTTACGGCCCCAGGGTTAACTATGGCTACACCTTC	CASSYGPRVNYGYTF
NA	NA	TRBJ2-3	TRBV14	TGTGCCAGCAGCCAAGGAGGCGGGCTCGGCACAGATACGCAGTATTTT	CASSQGGGLGTDTQYF
NA	NA	TRBJ1-1	TRBV19	TGTGCCAGTAGTATAGATGGAACGGGCTCCACTGAAGCTTTCTTT	CASSIDGTGSTEAFF
TRBD2	once	TRBJ2-5	TRBV9	TGTGCCAGCACCCGGACTAGCGGGGGGGACCCTCGGGAGACCCAGTACTTC	CASTRTSGGDPRETQYF
TRBD1	NA	TRBJ2-7	TRBV18	TGTGCCAGCTCAACGGGACAGGGGGTTACCTACGAGCAGTACTTC	CASSTGQGVTYEQYF
TRBD2	NA	TRBJ2-1	TRBV2	TGTGCCAGCTCATACCTCAGCGGGGGGGCGACCAATGAGCAGTTCTTC	CASSYLSGGATNEQFF
NA	NA	TRBJ1-2	TRBV29-1	TGCAGCGTCCAAGCAGGGGCTAAGGGTTATGGCTACACCTTC	CSVQAGAKGYGYTF
NA	NA	TRBJ1-2	TRBV5-6	TGTGCCAGCAGCCCGGGAGTTCTTCCTAACTATGGCTACACCTTC	CASSPGVLPNYGYTF
NA	once	TRBJ1-5	TRBV19	TGTGCCAGTAGTATTACGGCAGGTCCTCAGCCCCAGCATTTT	CASSITAGPQPQHF
NA	NA	TRBJ2-3	TRBV3-1/TRBV3-2	TGTGCCAGCAGCGTAGAGGCTACGCAGTATTTT	CASSVEATQYF
NA	NA	TRBJ1-1	TRBV15	TGTGCCACCAGCTGGACTCATCGGGCCAACTTCATGAACACTGAAGCTTTCTTT	CATSWTHRANFMNTEAFF
NA	NA	TRBJ1-2	TRBV5-4	TGTGCCAGCAGCTCGGGGGGGGTTAACTATGGCTACACCTTC	CASSSGGVNYGYTF
NA	NA	TRBJ2-7	TRBV9	TGTGCCAGCAGCGCGCGGGACAGCGCCTACGAGCAGTACTTC	CASSARDSAYEQYF
TRBD1	NA	TRBJ1-4	TRBV6-5	TGTGCCAGCAGTTCGGGGACAGGGCCGGGGGAAAAACTGTTTTTT	CASSSGTGPGEKLFF
NA	NA	TRBJ2-5	TRBV4-3	TGCGCCAGCAGCCACCGACACGGAGAGACCCAGTACTTC	CASSHRHGETQYF
NA	NA	TRBJ2-1	TRBV7-2	TGTGCCAGCAGCTCATTACGTGGGGGGTACATCAATGAGCAGTTCTTC	CASSSLRGGYINEQFF
TRBD2	NA	TRBJ2-1	TRBV12-5	TGTGCTAGTGGTTTGGAATCCCTAGCGGGCTCCTACAATGAGCAGTTCTTC	CASGLESLAGSYNEQFF
NA	NA	TRBJ2-3	TRBV6-4	TGTGCCAGCAGGCACCCTAGCACAGATACGCAGTATTTT	CASRHPSTDTQYF
NA	NA	TRBJ1-4	TRBV6-5	TGTGCCAGCAGTTATCAGGGAAGAAGTAATGAAAAACTGTTTTTT	CASSYQGRSNEKLFF
NA	NA	TRBJ1-5	TRBV5-3	TGTGCCAGAAGCCCGTTGGGTCAGCCCCAGCATTTT	CARSPLGQPQHF
NA	NA	TRBJ2-5	TRBV5-1	TGCGCCAGCAGCCCCGGACTCTACTCCGAGGAGACCCAGTACTTC	CASSPGLYSEETQYF
TRBD2	NA	TRBJ2-1	TRBV10-1	TGCGCCAGCAGTGACCCGGGAGGTGAGCAGTTCTTC	CASSDPGGEQFF
TRBD2	few	TRBJ2-5	TRBV6-5	TGTGCCAGCAGAAAAGGAGCGGGGGCCGGGGAGACCCAGTACTTC	CASRKGAGAGETQYF
NA	NA	TRBJ2-3	TRBV25-1	TGTGCCAGCAGTGATGGACTAATGCAGTATTTT	CASSDGLMQYF
NA	once	TRBJ2-7	TRBV2	TGTGCCAGCAGTTATGTGATCTACGAGCAGTACTTC	CASSYVIYEQYF
NA	NA	TRBJ2-4	TRBV10-2	TGCGCCAGCACCGGACCCCAAGAGGGGCACATTCAGTACTTC	CASTGPQEGHIQYF
NA	once	TRBJ1-1	TRBV6-2/TRBV6-3	TGTGCCAGCAGCAAGGGCACGAACACTGAAGCTTTCTTT	CASSKGTNTEAFF
NA	NA	TRBJ1-1	TRBV27	TGTGCCAGCACCCCAGAGGCAGGCATGAACACTGAAGCTTTCTTT	CASTPEAGMNTEAFF
NA	NA	TRBJ1-1	TRBV11-2	TGTGCCAGCAGCTGGGTATGGCAGGGGAACACTGAAGCTTTCTTT	CASSWVWQGNTEAFF
TRBD1	NA	TRBJ2-7	TRBV7-2	TGTGCCAGCAGCTTAGGGACAGGGGGCTCCTACGAGCAGTACTTC	CASSLGTGGSYEQYF
NA	once	TRBJ2-7	TRBV7-9	TGTGCCAGCAGCTTTGTGGGGCAGTTCTACGAGCAGTACTTC	CASSFVGQFYEQYF